The 15 T cell receptor beta chains given below trace back to one sample, sequenced in a study of blood T cell repertoires in COVID-19. Data came from immunoSEQ multiplex PCR; TCRdb stores just in-frame clones and leaves some out. The table has roughly 240,000 clones, almost 85% seen once. Material for sequencing was PBMCs or T cells enriched from blood (not recorded which). The origin of the receptors is a woman in her forties or fifties with acute COVID-19.

This chain connects TRBV11-3 to TRBJ2-5, with D maybe TRBD1 (6 bases). This CDR3 spans 15 amino acids. Per the germline V gene, CDR1 is SGHNT and CDR2 is YENEEA. V was clipped by 1 base and J by 1 base, with 10 bases between them. CDR3 region: CASSLGTGTQETQYF. CDR3 nucleotide sequence: TGTGCCAGCAGCTTAGGCACAGGGACCCAAGAGACCCAGTACTTC.

V is TRBV5-1 and J is TRBJ2-5; TRBD1 aligns across 8 bases. The CDR3 sequence is 15 residues long. J was trimmed by 4 bases and V by 3 bases; bases with no gene match: 8. Germline values: CDR1 SGHRS, CDR2 YFSETQ. The CDR3 loop is CASSSNRQGPETQYF. The CDR3 DNA sequence: TGCGCCAGCAGCTCCAACCGACAGGGGCCAGAGACCCAGTACTTC.

In its sample, this clone was seen a few times. The chain links TRBV7-9 to TRBJ2-7, with 10 bases lining up with TRBD1. Germline V gene lookup returns CDR1 SEHNR and CDR2 FQNEAQ (reference sequence). CDR3 length: 15 residues. V lost 4 bases and J lost 3; bases outside the gene matches: 6. CDR3 in amino acids: CASSSRDRGDYEQYF. The CDR3 DNA is TGTGCCAGCAGCTCCCGGGACAGGGGTGACTACGAGCAGTACTTC.

This clone came up a few times. This sequence joins TRBV5-4 and TRBJ1-2; 12 positions match TRBD1. Germline V CDR1 and CDR2: SGHNT, YYREEE (reference sequence). V shed 4 bases, J shed 7 bases, and the junction held 8 bases outside the gene matches. CDR3 size: 15 residues. CDR3 amino acids: CASSGPGQGARGYTF. In nucleotides, the CDR3 is TGTGCCAGCAGCGGACCGGGACAGGGGGCGCGTGGCTACACCTTC.

The gene calls are TRBV18 and TRBJ1-1; 7 bases are shared with TRBD1. V was clipped by 1 base and J by 4 bases; unmatched bases: 12. This CDR3 comprises 17 residues. The germline V gene has CDR1 KGHSH and CDR2 LQKENI. The CDR3, as DNA: TGTGCCAGCTCACCACAGGAGGGGGCGGGTATGAGCACTGAAGCTTTCTTT. Translation gives CASSPQEGAGMSTEAFF.

Only a few counts were recorded for this clone. This rearrangement joins TRBV5-1 to TRBJ2-7; 11 bases are shared with TRBD2. The length of the CDR3 is 15 residues. The V gene's germline CDR1 is SGHRS and CDR2 YFSETQ. The V segment lost 1 base and the J segment 6 bases; nucleotides outside the gene matches: 6. As DNA, the CDR3 is TGCGCCAGCAGCTTGTTATTAGCGGGGGGGACCGAGCAGTACTTC. Its protein is CASSLLLAGGTEQYF.

This clone was counted only a few times. V gene TRBV12-3 or TRBV12-4 combines with J gene TRBJ2-7; D not resolved. V was clipped by 6 bases and J by 0 bases, with 6 bases between them. This CDR3 is 12 amino acids long. CDR3 DNA sequence: TGTGCCAGCAGGGGCCTCTCCTACGAGCAGTACTTC. Its translation: CASRGLSYEQYF.

The rearrangement joins TRBV5-1 to TRBJ2-5, with D possibly TRBD2 on 7 matching bases. CDR3 length: 15 amino acids. V was trimmed by 6 bases and J by 4 bases, leaving 19 bases between them. Germline values: CDR1 SGHRS, CDR2 YFSETQ. CDR3 sequence: CASIRTVGGVETQYF. The CDR3 DNA is TGCGCCAGCATTCGGACAGTTGGGGGGGTAGAGACCCAGTACTTC.

The V gene is TRBV30, the J gene TRBJ1-4; tentatively, D is TRBD1 (5 bases). This CDR3 has 14 residues. V was trimmed by 0 bases and J by 14 bases, leaving 19 bases between them. The germline gives CDR1 GTSNPN, CDR2 SVGIG (reference sequence). CDR3 coding DNA: TGTGCCTGGAGTGTCCTAGGGGAACCTTCGCGGCTGTTTTTT. Encoded protein: CAWSVLGEPSRLFF.

This chain joins TRBV6-4 and TRBJ1-4; D remains unclear. The CDR3 sequence is 12 residues long. Trimming pared 0 bases from V and 16 bases from J, leaving 12 bases between. The germline CDR1 and CDR2 sequences are MRHNA and SNTAGT. The CDR3 loop is CASSDSSRIGFF. CDR3 sequence (DNA): TGTGCCAGCAGTGACTCTTCCAGGATCGGGTTTTTT.

This chain uses TRBV11-2 with TRBJ1-2; D gene unclear. This CDR3 comprises 13 residues. Germline V lookup: CDR1 SGHAT, CDR2 FQNNGV. V was cut by 0 bases and J by 4 bases, with 6 bases left in between. For the CDR3, the DNA is TGTGCCAGCAGCTTAGACAGGTTCTATGGCTACACCTTC. Protein: CASSLDRFYGYTF.

The chain carries TRBV18 and TRBJ1-5; D not certain. In germline, CDR1 is KGHSH, CDR2 LQKENI. With 6 bases removed from V and 0 bases from J, the gap between germline ends came to 21 bases. The CDR3 is 18 amino acids. The CDR3 nucleotides are TGTGCCAGCTCCCTAGGGCCTCCCGCGGGAGTTAGCAATCAGCCCCAGCATTTT. Translating it yields CASSLGPPAGVSNQPQHF.

The rearrangement joins TRBV6-5 to TRBJ1-4, with TRBD1 identical over 10 bases. This CDR3 region has 15 residues. Per the germline V gene, CDR1 is MNHEY and CDR2 is SVGAGI. J lost 8 bases, V lost 2 bases, and 5 bases had no gene match. CDR3 coding DNA: TGTGCCAGCAGTTACCGGGACAGGGGAGGCGAAAAACTGTTTTTT. This translates into CASSYRDRGGEKLFF.

The rearrangement links TRBV29-1 to TRBJ2-7; D may be TRBD1 (5 bases). The CDR3 length is 12 residues. In germline, CDR1 is SQVTM, CDR2 ANQGSEA. Trimming left V 1 base short and J 3 bases short, with 7 bases between. CDR3 protein: CSVEGQFYEQYF. CDR3 in DNA: TGCAGCGTTGAAGGACAGTTCTACGAGCAGTACTTC.

This chain connects TRBV6-5 to TRBJ2-7, with 10 positions matching TRBD1. Germline trimming cut 11 bases from V and 7 bases from J; bases unmatched to any gene: 14. The CDR3 loop spans 14 amino acids. From germline, CDR1 is MNHEY and CDR2 SVGAGI. The CDR3 coding sequence is TGTGCCGGGGGAACCGGGACAGGGGTTGAGGAGCAGTACTTC. Residues: CAGGTGTGVEEQYF.